The present T cell receptor (beta chain) was sequenced within a study of blood T cells in healthy people across ages. Study conclusions and caveats: One million T cells yielded diversity estimates that were considered underestimates.

At least 5 micrograms of total RNA were extracted per sample. V lost 5 bases and J lost 3; bases outside the gene matches: 5. The CDR3 contains 14 residues. A J-beta primer mix and a sample-barcoded 5' primer were used in a second PCR of roughly 6 to 12 cycles. TCRdb re-derived calls from the 5' RACE reads in MiXCR, one entry per CDR3 protein. The table has roughly 800,000 distinct CDR3 sequences, 30% to 45% seen once; the top ten hold roughly 13%. There are many counts of this clonotype. Antigen unknown. Material: blood. The J gene is TRBJ1-2, the V gene TRBV12-3 or TRBV12-4; 8 bases are shared with TRBD1. The sequence was collected from a man aged 18 to 35 in good health. The CDR3 reads CASSPRGLYYGYTF. CDR3 nucleotide sequence: TGTGCCAGCAGTCCCAGGGGGCTTTACTATGGCTACACCTTC.